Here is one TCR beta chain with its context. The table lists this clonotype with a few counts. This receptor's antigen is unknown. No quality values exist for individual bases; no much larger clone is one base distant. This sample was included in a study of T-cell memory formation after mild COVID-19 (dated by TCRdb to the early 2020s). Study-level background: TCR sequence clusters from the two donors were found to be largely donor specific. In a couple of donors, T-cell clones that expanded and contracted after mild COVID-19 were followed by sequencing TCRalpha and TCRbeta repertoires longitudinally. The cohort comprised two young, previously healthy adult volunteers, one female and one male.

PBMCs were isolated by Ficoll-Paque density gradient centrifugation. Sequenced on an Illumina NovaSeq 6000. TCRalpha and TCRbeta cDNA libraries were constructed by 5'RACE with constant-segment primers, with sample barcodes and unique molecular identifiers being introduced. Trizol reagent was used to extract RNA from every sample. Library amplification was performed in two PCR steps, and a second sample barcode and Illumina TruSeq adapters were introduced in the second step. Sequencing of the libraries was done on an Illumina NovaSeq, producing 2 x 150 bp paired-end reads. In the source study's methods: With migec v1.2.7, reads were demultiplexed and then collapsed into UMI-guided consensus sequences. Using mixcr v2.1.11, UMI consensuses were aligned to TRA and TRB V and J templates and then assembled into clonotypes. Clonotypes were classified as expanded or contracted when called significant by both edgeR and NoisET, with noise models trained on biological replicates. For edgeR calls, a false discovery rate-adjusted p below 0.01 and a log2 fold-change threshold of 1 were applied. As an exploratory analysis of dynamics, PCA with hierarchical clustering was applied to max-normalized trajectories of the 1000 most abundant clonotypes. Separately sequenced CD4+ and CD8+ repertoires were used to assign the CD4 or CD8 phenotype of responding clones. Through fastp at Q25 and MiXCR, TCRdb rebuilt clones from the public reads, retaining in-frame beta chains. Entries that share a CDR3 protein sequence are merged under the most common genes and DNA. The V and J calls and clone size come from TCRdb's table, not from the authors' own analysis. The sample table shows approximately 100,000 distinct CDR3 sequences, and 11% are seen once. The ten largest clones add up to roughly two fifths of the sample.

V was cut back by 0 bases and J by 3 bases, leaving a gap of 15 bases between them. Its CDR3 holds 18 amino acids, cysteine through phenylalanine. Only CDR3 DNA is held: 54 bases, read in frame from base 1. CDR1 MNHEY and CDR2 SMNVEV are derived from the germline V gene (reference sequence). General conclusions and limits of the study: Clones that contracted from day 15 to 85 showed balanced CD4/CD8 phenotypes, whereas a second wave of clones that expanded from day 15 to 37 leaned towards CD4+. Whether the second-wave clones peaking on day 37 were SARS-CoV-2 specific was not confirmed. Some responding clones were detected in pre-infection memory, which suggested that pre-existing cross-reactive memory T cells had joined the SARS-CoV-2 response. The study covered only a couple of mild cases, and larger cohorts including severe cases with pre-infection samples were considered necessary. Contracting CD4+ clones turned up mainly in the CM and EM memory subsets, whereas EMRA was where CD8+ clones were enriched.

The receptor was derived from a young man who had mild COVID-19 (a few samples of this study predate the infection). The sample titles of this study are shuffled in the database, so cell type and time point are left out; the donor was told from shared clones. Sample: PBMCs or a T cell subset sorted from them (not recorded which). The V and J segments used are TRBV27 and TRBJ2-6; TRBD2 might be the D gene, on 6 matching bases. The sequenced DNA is TGTGCCAGCAGTTTATCCCCGCCTTGGGGGGTTGGGGCCAACGTCCTGACTTTC. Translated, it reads CASSLSPPWGVGANVLTF.